Included here is one TCR beta chain sequence, with context. The antigen is undetermined. The source of the sample is a study of cytomegalovirus exposure and HLA in healthy donors. General study points: A classifier reportedly called cytomegalovirus status with high sensitivity and specificity. Several of the most significant clusters appeared linked to common viral pathogens, based on a later analysis. Within an earlier analysis, most TCR beta V segments proved productive either about 90% or about 30% of the time.

Use of 60 Vbeta and 13 Jbeta primers characterized the PCR. Libraries were prepared by immunoSEQ multiplex PCR; TCRdb keeps only in-frame clonotypes and omits some of them. The sample holds about 190,000 clones, roughly four fifths seen once. Germline V lookup: CDR1 MNHEY, CDR2 SMNVEV (reference sequence). The CDR3 is 15 amino acids. The germline V and J ends were trimmed by 6 bases and 0 bases, with 15 bases remaining between them. The rearrangement uses TRBV27 and TRBJ2-7, with D uncertain. The sample taken for sequencing was PBMCs. This TCR was recovered from a woman in her thirties in good health and CMV-seropositive. CDR3 region: CASRKTFSSSYEQYF. The CDR3, as DNA: TGTGCCAGCAGGAAAACTTTTTCTAGCTCCTACGAGCAGTACTTC.